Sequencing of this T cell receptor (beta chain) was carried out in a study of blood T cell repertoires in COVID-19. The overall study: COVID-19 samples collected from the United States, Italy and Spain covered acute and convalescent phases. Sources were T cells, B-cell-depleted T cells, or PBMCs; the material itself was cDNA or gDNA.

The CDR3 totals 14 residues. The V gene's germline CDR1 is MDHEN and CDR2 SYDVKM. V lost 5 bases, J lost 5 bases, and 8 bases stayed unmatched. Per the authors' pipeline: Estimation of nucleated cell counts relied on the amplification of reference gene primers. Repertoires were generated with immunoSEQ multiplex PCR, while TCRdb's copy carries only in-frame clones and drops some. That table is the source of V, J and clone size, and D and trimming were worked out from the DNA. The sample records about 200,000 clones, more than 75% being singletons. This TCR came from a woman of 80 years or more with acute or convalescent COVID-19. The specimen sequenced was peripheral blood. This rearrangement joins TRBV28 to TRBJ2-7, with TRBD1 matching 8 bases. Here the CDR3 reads CASSLRQGRHEQYF. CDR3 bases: TGTGCCAGCAGTCTCCGACAGGGGCGGCACGAGCAGTACTTC.